This T cell receptor (beta chain) comes out of a study of blood T cell repertoires in COVID-19. Turning to the study itself: From the United States, Italy and Spain came samples of acute and convalescent COVID-19. Sample material is recorded as cDNA or gDNA derived from T cells, B-cell-depleted T cells, or PBMCs.

This clone was counted once. The ends lost 4 bases at V and 5 bases at J; junction bases unmatched: 5. The germline V gene encodes CDR1 SGHRS and CDR2 YFSETQ. The CDR3 is made up of 15 amino acids. Data came from immunoSEQ multiplex PCR; TCRdb stores just in-frame clones and leaves some out. The table lists more than 150,000 clones, approximately 90% of them singletons. The chain couples TRBV5-1 to TRBJ2-1; 11 nucleotides line up with TRBD2. Material for sequencing was peripheral blood. The clonotype comes from a man between 65 and 80 years old with active or convalescent COVID-19. CDR3 nucleotides: TGCGCCAGCAGCCCCGGGACTAGCGGAAACAATGAGCAGTTCTTC. This codes for CASSPGTSGNNEQFF.